This TCR beta chain originates from a study of blood T cell repertoires in COVID-19. Study context: There were acute and convalescent COVID-19 samples, and they came from the United States, Italy and Spain. Nucleic acid was either cDNA or gDNA, and it came from T cells, B-cell-depleted T cells, or PBMCs.

Authors' analysis steps: It was from reference gene primer amplification that nucleated cell counts were estimated. Produced via immunoSEQ multiplex PCR; TCRdb's table is partial and in-frame only. V, J and clone size are taken as reported in that table, and D and trimming were inferred from the DNA itself. This sample has 150,000 to 200,000 clones, with 70% to 90% found just once. CDR1 is LGHNA, CDR2 YSLEER, per germline. Trimming left V 3 bases short and J 4 bases short, with 13 bases between. The CDR3 is made up of 15 amino acids. The specimen sequenced was peripheral blood. The chain has TRBV4-3 and TRBJ2-1; weak D call: TRBD1 (6 bases). The receptor was derived from a man between 40 and 49 years old with active or convalescent COVID-19. The CDR3 is CASSQEYTGYNEQFF. The CDR3 coding sequence is TGCGCCAGCAGCCAGGAATATACAGGGTACAATGAGCAGTTCTTC.